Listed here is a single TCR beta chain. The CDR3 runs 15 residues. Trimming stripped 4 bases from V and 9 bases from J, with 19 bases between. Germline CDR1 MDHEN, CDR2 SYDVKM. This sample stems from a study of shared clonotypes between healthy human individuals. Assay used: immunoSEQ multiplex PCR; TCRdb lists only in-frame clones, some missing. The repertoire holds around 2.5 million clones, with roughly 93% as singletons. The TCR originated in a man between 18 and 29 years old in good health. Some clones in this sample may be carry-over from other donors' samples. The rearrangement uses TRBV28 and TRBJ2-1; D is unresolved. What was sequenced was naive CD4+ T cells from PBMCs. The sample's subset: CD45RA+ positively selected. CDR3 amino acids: CASSSSGRTFGEQFF. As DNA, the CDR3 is TGTGCCAGCAGTTCGTCGGGCCGCACGTTCGGTGAGCAGTTCTTC.